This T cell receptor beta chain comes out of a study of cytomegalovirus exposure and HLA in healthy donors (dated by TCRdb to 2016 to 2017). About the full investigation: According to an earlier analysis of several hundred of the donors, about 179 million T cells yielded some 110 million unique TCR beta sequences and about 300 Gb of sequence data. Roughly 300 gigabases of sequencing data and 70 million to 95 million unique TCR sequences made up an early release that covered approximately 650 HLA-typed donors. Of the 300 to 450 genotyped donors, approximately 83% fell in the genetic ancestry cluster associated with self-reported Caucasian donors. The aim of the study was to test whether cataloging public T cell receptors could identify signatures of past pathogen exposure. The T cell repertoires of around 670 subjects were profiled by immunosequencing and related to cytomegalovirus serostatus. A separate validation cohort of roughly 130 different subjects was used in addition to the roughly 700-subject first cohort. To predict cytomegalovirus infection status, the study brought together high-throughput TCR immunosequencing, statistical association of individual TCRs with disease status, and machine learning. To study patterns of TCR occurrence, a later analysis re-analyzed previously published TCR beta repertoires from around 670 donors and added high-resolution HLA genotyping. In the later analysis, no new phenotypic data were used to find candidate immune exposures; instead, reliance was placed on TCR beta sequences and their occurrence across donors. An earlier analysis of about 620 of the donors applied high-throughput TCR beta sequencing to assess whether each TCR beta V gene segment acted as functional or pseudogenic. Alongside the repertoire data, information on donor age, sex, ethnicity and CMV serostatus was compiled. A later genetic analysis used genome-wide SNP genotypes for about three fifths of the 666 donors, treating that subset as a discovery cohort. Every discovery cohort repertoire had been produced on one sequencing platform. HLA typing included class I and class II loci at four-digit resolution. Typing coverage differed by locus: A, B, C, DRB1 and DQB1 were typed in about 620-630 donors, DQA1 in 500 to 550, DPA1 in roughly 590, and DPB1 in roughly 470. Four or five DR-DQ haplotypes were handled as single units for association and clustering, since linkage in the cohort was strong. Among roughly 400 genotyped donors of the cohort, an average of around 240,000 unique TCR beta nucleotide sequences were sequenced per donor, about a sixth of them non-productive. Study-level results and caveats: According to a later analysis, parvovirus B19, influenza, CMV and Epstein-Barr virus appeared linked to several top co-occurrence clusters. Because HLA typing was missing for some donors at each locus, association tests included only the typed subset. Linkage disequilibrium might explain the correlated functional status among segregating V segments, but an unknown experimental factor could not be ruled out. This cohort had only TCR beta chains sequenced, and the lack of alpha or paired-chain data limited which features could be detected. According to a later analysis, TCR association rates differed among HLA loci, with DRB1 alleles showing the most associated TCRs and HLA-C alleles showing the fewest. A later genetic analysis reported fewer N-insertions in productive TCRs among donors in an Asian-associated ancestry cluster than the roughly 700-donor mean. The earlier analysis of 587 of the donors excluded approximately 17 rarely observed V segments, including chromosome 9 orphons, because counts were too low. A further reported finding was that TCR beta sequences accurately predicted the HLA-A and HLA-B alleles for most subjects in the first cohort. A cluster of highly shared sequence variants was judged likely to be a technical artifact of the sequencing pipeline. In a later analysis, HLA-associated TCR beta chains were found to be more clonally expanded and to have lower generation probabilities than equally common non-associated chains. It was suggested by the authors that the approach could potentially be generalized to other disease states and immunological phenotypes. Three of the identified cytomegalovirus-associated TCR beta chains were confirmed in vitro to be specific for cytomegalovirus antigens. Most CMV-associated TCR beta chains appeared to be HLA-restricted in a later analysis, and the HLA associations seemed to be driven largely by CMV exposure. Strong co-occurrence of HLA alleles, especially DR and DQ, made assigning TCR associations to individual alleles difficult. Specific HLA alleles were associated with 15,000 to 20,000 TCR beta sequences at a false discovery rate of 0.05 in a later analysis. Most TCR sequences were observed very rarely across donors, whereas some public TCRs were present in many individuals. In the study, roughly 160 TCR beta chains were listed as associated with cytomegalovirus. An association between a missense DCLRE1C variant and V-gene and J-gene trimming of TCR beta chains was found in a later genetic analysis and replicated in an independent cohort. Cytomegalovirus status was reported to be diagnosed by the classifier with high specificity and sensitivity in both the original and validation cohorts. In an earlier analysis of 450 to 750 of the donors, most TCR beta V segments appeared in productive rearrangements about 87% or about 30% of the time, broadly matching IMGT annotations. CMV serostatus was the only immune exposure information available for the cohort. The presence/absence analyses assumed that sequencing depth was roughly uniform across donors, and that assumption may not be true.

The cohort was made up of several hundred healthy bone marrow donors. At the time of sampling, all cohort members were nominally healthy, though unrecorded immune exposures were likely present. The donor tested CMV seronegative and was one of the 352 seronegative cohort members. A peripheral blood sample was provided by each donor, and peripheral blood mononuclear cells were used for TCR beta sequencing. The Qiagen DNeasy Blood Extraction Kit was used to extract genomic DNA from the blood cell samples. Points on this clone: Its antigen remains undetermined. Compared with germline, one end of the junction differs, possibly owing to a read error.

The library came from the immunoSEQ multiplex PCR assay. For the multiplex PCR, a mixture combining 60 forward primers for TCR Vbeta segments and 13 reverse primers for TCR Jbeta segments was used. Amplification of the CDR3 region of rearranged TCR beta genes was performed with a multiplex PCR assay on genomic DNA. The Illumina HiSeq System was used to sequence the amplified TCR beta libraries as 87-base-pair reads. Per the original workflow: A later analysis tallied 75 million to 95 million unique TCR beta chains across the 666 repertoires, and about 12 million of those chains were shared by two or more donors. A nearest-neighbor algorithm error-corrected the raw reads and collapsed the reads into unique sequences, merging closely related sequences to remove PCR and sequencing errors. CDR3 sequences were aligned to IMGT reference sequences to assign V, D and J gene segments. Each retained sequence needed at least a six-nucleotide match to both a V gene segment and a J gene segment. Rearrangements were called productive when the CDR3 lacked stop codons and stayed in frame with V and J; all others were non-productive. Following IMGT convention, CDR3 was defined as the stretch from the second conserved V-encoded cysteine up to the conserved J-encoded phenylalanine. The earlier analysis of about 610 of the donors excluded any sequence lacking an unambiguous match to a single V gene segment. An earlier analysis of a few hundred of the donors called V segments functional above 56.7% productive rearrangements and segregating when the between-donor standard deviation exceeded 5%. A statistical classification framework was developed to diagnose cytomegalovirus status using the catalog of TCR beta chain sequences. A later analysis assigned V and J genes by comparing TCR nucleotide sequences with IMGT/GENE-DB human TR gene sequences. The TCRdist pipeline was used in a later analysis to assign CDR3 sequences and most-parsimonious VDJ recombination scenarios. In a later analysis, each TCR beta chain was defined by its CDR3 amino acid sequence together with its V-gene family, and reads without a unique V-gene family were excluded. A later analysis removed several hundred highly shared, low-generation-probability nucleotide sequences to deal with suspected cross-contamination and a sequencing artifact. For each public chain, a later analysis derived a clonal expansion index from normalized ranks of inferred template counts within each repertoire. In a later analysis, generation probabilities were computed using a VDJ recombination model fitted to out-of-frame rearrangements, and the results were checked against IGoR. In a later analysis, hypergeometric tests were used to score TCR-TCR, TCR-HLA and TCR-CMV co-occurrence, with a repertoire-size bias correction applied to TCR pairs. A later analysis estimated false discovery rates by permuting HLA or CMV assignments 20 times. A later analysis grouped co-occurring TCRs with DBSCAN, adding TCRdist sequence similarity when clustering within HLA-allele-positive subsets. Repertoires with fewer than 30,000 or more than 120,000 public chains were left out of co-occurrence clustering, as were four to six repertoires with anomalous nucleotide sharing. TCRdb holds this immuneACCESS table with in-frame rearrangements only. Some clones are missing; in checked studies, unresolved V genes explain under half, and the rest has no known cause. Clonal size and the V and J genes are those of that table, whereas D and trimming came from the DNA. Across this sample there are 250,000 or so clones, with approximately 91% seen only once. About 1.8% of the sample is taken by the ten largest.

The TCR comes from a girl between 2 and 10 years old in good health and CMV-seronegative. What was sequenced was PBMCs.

The CDR3 here reads CASSLTGTSGGADTQYF. In nucleotides, the sequence is TGTGCCAGCAGCCTAACCGGGACTAGCGGGGGGGCAGATACGCAGTATTTT. The receptor chain draws on TRBV7-3 and TRBJ2-3; 16 bases in the middle match TRBD2. The CDR3 runs 17 residues from the cysteine to the phenylalanine. The kept DNA is CDR3 alone, 51 bases in frame from the first base. From a lookup of the germline V gene, CDR1 and CDR2 are SGHTA and FQGTGA.